This TCR beta chain comes out of a study of T-cell memory formation after mild COVID-19. At the level of the study: TCR clusters were mostly confined to one donor each.

V shed 7 bases, J shed 4 bases, and the junction held 4 bases outside the gene matches. This CDR3 has 14 residues. With regard to this clonotype: Its target is unknown.

Each CDR3 protein gets one entry after TCRdb re-called the 5' RACE reads with MiXCR. Here the sample spans 450,000 to 650,000 distinct CDR3 sequences, about 22% being singletons. Study outcomes and limitations: Unconfirmed was the SARS-CoV-2 specificity of second-wave clones that peaked on day 37. Within pre-infection memory, some responding clones were found, suggesting cross-reactive memory joined.

This clonotype was sampled from an adult woman who had mild COVID-19 (a few samples of this study predate the infection). Cell type and time point are not known. The rearrangement joins TRBV12-3 or TRBV12-4 to TRBJ2-3; 11 bases align to TRBD2. Sequenced material: PBMCs or a T cell subset sorted from them (not recorded which). The CDR3 nucleotides read TGTGCCAGCAATGTAGCGGGGGGGCCAGATACGCAGTATTTT. Translation gives CASNVAGGPDTQYF.